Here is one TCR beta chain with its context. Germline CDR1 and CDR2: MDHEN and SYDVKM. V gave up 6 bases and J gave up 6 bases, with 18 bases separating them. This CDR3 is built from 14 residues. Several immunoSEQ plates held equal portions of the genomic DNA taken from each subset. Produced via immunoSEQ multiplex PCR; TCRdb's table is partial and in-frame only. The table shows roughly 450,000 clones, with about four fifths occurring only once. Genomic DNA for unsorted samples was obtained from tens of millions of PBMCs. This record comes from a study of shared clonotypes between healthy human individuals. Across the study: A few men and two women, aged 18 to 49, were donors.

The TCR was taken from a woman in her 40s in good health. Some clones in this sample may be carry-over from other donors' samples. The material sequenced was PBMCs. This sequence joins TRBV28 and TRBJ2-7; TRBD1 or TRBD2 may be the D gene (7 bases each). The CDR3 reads CASSRGGVSGEQYF. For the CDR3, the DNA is TGTGCCAGCAGCAGGGGGGGCGTCTCGGGCGAGCAGTACTTC.